Listed below are T cell receptor beta chains from one sample, sequenced in a study of blood T cell repertoires in COVID-19. Profiling relied on immunoSEQ multiplex PCR, and the TCRdb table lists in-frame clones only, not all of them. The sample consists of 40,000 or so clones, 80% to 90% of them appearing once. The sample was peripheral blood. These receptors all come from a man aged 35-49 years with active COVID-19. The CDR3 runs from the conserved cysteine through the conserved F or W. Fields, in order: CDR3 protein, V gene, J gene.

CDR3 protein: CASSPGTSGRYGHGELFF; V gene: TRBV7-2; J gene: TRBJ2-2
CDR3 protein: CASSRRQVIYGYTF; V gene: TRBV28; J gene: TRBJ1-2
CDR3 protein: CASSFLYRGTDTQYF; V gene: TRBV5-1; J gene: TRBJ2-3
CDR3 protein: CAWGTGQNIQYF; V gene: TRBV30; J gene: TRBJ2-4
CDR3 protein: CAWRGGNVEQYF; V gene: TRBV30; J gene: TRBJ2-7
CDR3 protein: CASSSRRQGSSPLHF; V gene: TRBV28; J gene: TRBJ1-6
CDR3 protein: CASTLASGAGELFF; V gene: TRBV5-1; J gene: TRBJ2-2
CDR3 protein: CATRPGGSYNEQFF; V gene: TRBV10-2; J gene: TRBJ2-1
CDR3 protein: CASSEAQAGVGGELFF; V gene: TRBV6-1; J gene: TRBJ2-2
CDR3 protein: CASSSDRGHTEAFF; V gene: TRBV19; J gene: TRBJ1-1
CDR3 protein: CSVDQGNTEAFF; V gene: TRBV29-1; J gene: TRBJ1-1